One and the same sample provided the 7 T cell receptor beta chains below, sequenced in a study of shared clonotypes between healthy human individuals. The data were produced by immunoSEQ multiplex PCR, yet TCRdb's version contains in-frame clones alone and is incomplete. The table shows around 510,000 clones, with 95% to 96% occurring only once. The sequencing sample was made of naive CD4+ T cells sorted from blood. Stated subset: CD45RA+ positively selected. The receptors were gathered from a woman in her twenties or thirties in good health.

V usage is TRBV9 and J usage is TRBJ1-5; D call uncertain. V shed 0 bases and J shed 3 bases, with 13 bases lying between them. Germline CDR1 is SGDLS and CDR2 is YYNGEE. There are 16 residues in the CDR3. The CDR3 protein is CASSVEGRRNNQPQHF. CDR3 coding DNA: TGTGCCAGCAGCGTAGAGGGCCGCAGAAACAATCAGCCCCAGCATTTT.

This sequence joins TRBV18 and TRBJ2-5; D is uncertain. The assigned J gene may be wrong: the sequence end matches TRBJ2-7 better. The CDR3 has 15 residues. Germline CDR1 reads KGHSH; CDR2 reads LQKENI. The CDR3 sequence: CASSPKGQRTYEQYF. CDR3 sequence (DNA): TGTGCCAGCTCACCAAAAGGGCAAAGAACCTACGAGCAGTACTTC.

The chain couples TRBV7-3 to TRBJ1-1; the D gene is possibly TRBD1 (5 bases). This CDR3 contains 14 residues. Trimming left V 2 bases short and J 5 bases short, with 12 bases between. Per the germline V gene, CDR1 is SGHTA and CDR2 is FQGTGA. The CDR3 loop reads CASSLSPGRTEAFF. The CDR3, as DNA: TGTGCCAGCAGCTTATCTCCAGGGCGGACTGAAGCTTTCTTT.

The gene calls are TRBV30 and TRBJ1-2; tentative D call: TRBD1 (6 bases). Germline V lookup: CDR1 GTSNPN, CDR2 SVGIG (reference sequence). Trimming stripped 0 bases from V and 1 base from J, with 12 bases between. CDR3 size: 15 residues. CDR3 nucleotide sequence: TGTGCCTGGAGTGTACAGGGTGCAGATAACTATGGCTACACCTTC. Translated, it gives CAWSVQGADNYGYTF.

The genes are TRBV5-1 and TRBJ1-1; the D is unclear. This CDR3 comprises 13 residues. CDR1 SGHRS and CDR2 YFSETQ come from the germline V gene. Trimming stripped 7 bases from V and 1 base from J, with 11 bases between. The CDR3 DNA reads TGCGCCAGCCGGATCCGACAGAACACTGAAGCTTTCTTT. Its protein product is CASRIRQNTEAFF.

The chain uses TRBV5-4 and TRBJ1-1; 7 bases fit TRBD1. From germline, CDR1 is SGHNT and CDR2 YYREEE (reference sequence). This CDR3 has 12 residues. J gave up 9 bases and V 5 bases, and 7 bases lay outside the gene matches. The CDR3: CASSFDRAKAFF. For the CDR3, the DNA is TGTGCCAGCAGTTTCGACAGGGCCAAAGCTTTCTTT. The variable domain in full, completed from reference TRBV5-4 and TRBJ1-1, reads ETGVTQSPTHLIKTRGQQVTLRCSSQSGHNTVSWYQQALGQGPQFIFQYYREEENGRGNFPPRFSGLQFPNYSSELNVNALELDDSALYLCASSFDRAKAFFGQGTRLTVV.

V is TRBV5-4 and J is TRBJ2-2; 9 bases agree with TRBD2. The CDR3 is 16 residues long. J was trimmed by 4 bases and V by 2 bases; bases with no gene match: 6. Per the germline V gene, CDR1 is SGHNT and CDR2 is YYREEE (reference sequence). In DNA form, the CDR3 reads TGTGCCAGCAGCTTAACTAGCGGGTCGGGCACCGGGGAGCTGTTTTTT. Translating gives CASSLTSGSGTGELFF.